Listed below are T cell receptor beta chains from one sample, sequenced in a study of T cells in Graves' hyperthyroidism and ophthalmopathy. Via MiXCR, TCRdb re-called the multiplex PCR reads, giving one row per CDR3 protein. The data show a few hundred thousand distinct CDR3 sequences, approximately 15% seen once. The sample taken for sequencing was blood. These receptors all come from a woman aged 30 to 39 with Graves' hyperthyroidism. Each CDR3 is given without its conserved first and last residue. The order of the fields is V gene, J gene, CDR3 protein.

TRBV18,TRBJ2-7,ASSEGQGGSYEQY
TRBV5-1,TRBJ2-3,ASSPDRVGTDTQY
TRBV20-1,TRBJ2-1,SAGGGTSGITYNEQF
TRBV20-1,TRBJ2-7,SALKGLAELPHEQY
TRBV10-1,TRBJ2-7,ASSDGGPYEQY
TRBV11-2,TRBJ2-7,ASSFLAGGPGYEQY
TRBV6-5,TRBJ2-7,ASSYVSSSYEQY
TRBV20-1,TRBJ2-7,SAITGTESYEQY
TRBV20-1,TRBJ2-5,SASPRGETQY
TRBV12-5,TRBJ1-2,ASGLLTSLLHGYT
TRBV20-1,TRBJ1-1,SARPPHGGNTEAF
TRBV30,TRBJ2-3,AWSTGTGTTDTQY
TRBV9,TRBJ2-5,ASSVEDRSGETQY
TRBV5-1,TRBJ2-5,ASSLAPGQGGQETQY
TRBV6-1,TRBJ1-2,ASGRGDYGYT
TRBV20-1,TRBJ2-3,SAPTGGSTDTQY
TRBV29-1,TRBJ2-1,SVGGTSGSISNEQF
TRBV29-1,TRBJ2-3,SVDARGLAGVDTQY
TRBV3-1,TRBJ2-2,ASSQEASGRAAGELF
TRBV13,TRBJ2-7,ASSPGTSAFYEQY
TRBV3-1,TRBJ2-1,ASSPTSAIYNEQF
TRBV3-1,TRBJ1-2,ASSQAGQGAYGYT
TRBV19,TRBJ2-3,ASRLAGGTDTQY
TRBV27,TRBJ2-1,ASSLWLTSGSNNEQF
TRBV5-1,TRBJ2-1,ASSLATSGYNEQF
TRBV19,TRBJ2-1,ASRTIPGQGSYNEQF
TRBV12-3/TRBV12-4,TRBJ2-7,ASSFKGGGYEQY
TRBV12-3/TRBV12-4,TRBJ2-7,ASSSRLVEGYEQY
TRBV10-3,TRBJ2-1,AIRPGLAGGPLDEQF
TRBV6-4,TRBJ1-1,ASGPGMAAF
TRBV4-1,TRBJ1-5,ASSQAPNRGYQPQH
TRBV5-1,TRBJ2-7,ASSSIASGTSGSYEQY
TRBV24-1,TRBJ1-5,ATSGGRGDQPQH
TRBV5-1,TRBJ2-3,ASRSGTSGTDTQY
TRBV6-1,TRBJ1-5,ASSPRGGIGNQPQH
TRBV29-1,TRBJ1-5,SVRGGADQPQH
TRBV27,TRBJ2-1,ASSRSVSSYNEQF
TRBV15,TRBJ2-5,ATSRAGAGGETQY
TRBV25-1,TRBJ2-2,ASSTRTGISFTGELF
TRBV15,TRBJ2-2,ATSSGPGTGLNTGELF
TRBV7-9,TRBJ1-2,ASSLSTVLGYT
TRBV12-3/TRBV12-4,TRBJ2-2,ASSLAPGGLAGGNTGELF
TRBV20-1,TRBJ2-5,SARGVRERKETQY
TRBV28,TRBJ2-1,ASSYDSYNEQF
TRBV24-1,TRBJ2-1,ATSDLRQGAYNEQF
TRBV27,TRBJ1-2,ASSFSWRGTGVVDGYT
TRBV20-1,TRBJ2-1,SAIHLAGSYNEQF
TRBV9,TRBJ2-5,ASSVAPSTETQY
TRBV18,TRBJ1-2,ASSPQDSPLYGYT
TRBV3-1,TRBJ1-6,ASSQDWRHRAYNSPLH
TRBV7-2,TRBJ2-3,ASSLGLAFPDTQY
TRBV6-1,TRBJ2-2,ASSEVAEVLGELF
TRBV28,TRBJ1-3,ASSSWGGPSGNTIY
TRBV20-1,TRBJ1-1,SARGDMNTEAF
TRBV16,TRBJ1-2,ASSQSPDSPFGYT